One and the same sample provided the 28 T cell receptor beta chains below, sequenced in a study of cytomegalovirus exposure and HLA in healthy donors. Data came from immunoSEQ multiplex PCR; TCRdb stores just in-frame clones and leaves some out. Altogether about 72,000 clones are present, around 94% being singletons, with the ten largest covering under 2%. Specimen: PBMCs. These receptors all come from a woman aged 18-29 years in good health and CMV-seropositive.

As to this clone: Germline and junction disagree at one end, which may indicate a read error. The chain joins TRBV2 to TRBJ2-6; unclear D gene. The CDR3 has 16 amino acids. Germline CDR1 SNHLY, CDR2 FYNNEI. The CDR3 spells CASSEGFSSGANVLTF. In DNA form, the CDR3 reads TGTGCCAGCAGCGAAGGGTTTAGCTCTGGGGCCAACGTCCTGACTTTC.

V is TRBV7-8 and J is TRBJ1-4, with D uncertain. The CDR3 has 16 residues. Germline V gene sequence: CDR1 SGHVS, CDR2 FQNEAQ. Trimming stripped 5 bases from V and 1 base from J, with 14 bases between. CDR3 DNA: TGTGCCAGCAGCGCTGAGCCCAGAGGAACTAATGAAAAACTGTTTTTT. Protein: CASSAEPRGTNEKLFF.

This sequence joins TRBV25-1 and TRBJ1-6; no reliable D call. Trimming left V 2 bases short and J 10 bases short, with 18 bases between. In germline, CDR1 is MGHDK, CDR2 SYGVNS. The CDR3 totals 16 residues. CDR3: CASSEGWIGSGSPLHF. CDR3 DNA sequence: TGTGCCAGCAGTGAAGGGTGGATAGGGAGTGGATCACCCCTCCACTTT.

The chain couples TRBV5-6 to TRBJ1-5, with TRBD1 matching over 7 bases. The V segment lost 0 bases and the J segment 0 bases; nucleotides outside the gene matches: 9. Germline V CDR1 and CDR2: SGHDT, YYEEEE. The CDR3 is made up of 18 amino acids. The CDR3 nucleotides are TGTGCCAGCAGCTTGGGGGGGACAGAAGATTATAGCAATCAGCCCCAGCATTTT. Translation: CASSLGGTEDYSNQPQHF.

This rearrangement joins TRBV27 to TRBJ2-7; 10 bases are a match to TRBD2. This CDR3 has 15 residues. Per germline, CDR1 MNHEY and CDR2 SMNVEV (reference sequence). The ends lost 1 base at V and 3 bases at J; junction bases unmatched: 3. CDR3 sequence reads: CASSLLGTSDYEQYF. DNA of the CDR3: TGTGCCAGCAGTTTATTGGGGACTAGCGACTACGAGCAGTACTTC.

The chain has TRBV19 and TRBJ1-6, with TRBD1 as a possible D gene (5 bases). From germline, CDR1 is LNHDA and CDR2 SQIVND (reference sequence). Deletions cut 3 bases from V and 8 bases from J, with 11 bases between. The CDR3 runs 14 residues. The CDR3 sequence: CASSIRDSDSPLHF. DNA for the CDR3: TGTGCCAGTAGTATTAGGGACTCCGATTCACCCCTCCACTTT. Variable domain in full (rest from reference TRBV19 and TRBJ1-6): DGGITQSPKYLFRKEGQNVTLSCEQNLNHDAMYWYRQDPGQGLRLIYYSQIVNDFQKGDIAEGYSVSREKKESFPLTVTSAQKNPTAFYLCASSIRDSDSPLHFGNGTRLTVT.

This chain connects TRBV27 to TRBJ2-1, with D possibly matching TRBD1 (6 bases). Germline loops: CDR1 MNHEY, CDR2 SMNVEV (reference sequence). The germline V and J ends were trimmed by 6 bases and 0 bases, with 15 bases remaining between them. This CDR3 comprises 16 residues. The chain's CDR3 is CASSHPTGGSYNEQFF. The CDR3 DNA is TGTGCCAGCAGCCACCCGACAGGTGGCTCCTACAATGAGCAGTTCTTC.

The V and J genes are TRBV7-8 and TRBJ1-4, with 8 bases that match TRBD1. CDR1 is SGHVS and CDR2 is FQNEAQ in the germline V gene. V lost 5 bases and J lost 6; bases outside the gene matches: 2. The CDR3 covers 13 residues. The CDR3 sequence is CASSPDRDEKLFF. The CDR3 DNA sequence: TGTGCCAGCAGCCCGGACAGGGATGAAAAACTGTTTTTT.

The chain joins TRBV4-3 to TRBJ1-1; TRBD1 matches 9 bases. The V and J ends lost 2 bases and 3 bases, in that order; junction bases with no gene match: 4. Germline assignment: CDR1 LGHNA and CDR2 YSLEER. The CDR3 has 15 residues. The CDR3 protein is CASSQRTGVDTEAFF. In nucleotides, the CDR3 is TGCGCCAGCAGCCAACGGACAGGGGTAGACACTGAAGCTTTCTTT.

V gene TRBV5-4 combines with J gene TRBJ2-1; D call uncertain. This CDR3 comprises 15 residues. The V gene's germline CDR1 is SGHNT and CDR2 YYREEE (reference sequence). V lost 0 bases and J lost 8, with 15 bases in between. CDR3 loop: CASSLASEGVDEQFF. The DNA of the CDR3 is TGTGCCAGCAGCTTGGCCAGCGAAGGAGTCGATGAGCAGTTCTTC.

The J gene is TRBJ1-5, the V gene TRBV2; the D is unclear. V lost 4 bases and J lost 2, with 6 bases in between. Germline CDR1 reads SNHLY; CDR2 reads FYNNEI. CDR3 size: 13 residues. CDR3 sequence reads: CASSGVGNQPQHF. The CDR3 DNA sequence: TGTGCCAGCAGTGGAGTGGGCAATCAGCCCCAGCATTTT.

V and J are TRBV2 and TRBJ1-4, with 9 bases lining up with TRBD1. Germline trimming cut 5 bases from V and 4 bases from J; bases unmatched to any gene: 8. The CDR3 length is 16 residues. Germline V CDR1 and CDR2: SNHLY, FYNNEI. CDR3 in amino acids: CASSPGQGVGNEKLFF. The CDR3 DNA sequence: TGTGCCAGCAGTCCGGGACAGGGCGTAGGTAATGAAAAACTGTTTTTT.

V usage is TRBV6-5 and J usage is TRBJ1-1, with a possible D match to TRBD1 (5 bases). Germline values: CDR1 MNHEY, CDR2 SVGAGI. The CDR3 runs to 13 residues. V lost 5 bases and J 1 base, leaving 8 bases between the germline ends. This CDR3 is CASSPRENTEAFF. CDR3 coding DNA: TGTGCCAGCAGTCCCAGGGAGAACACTGAAGCTTTCTTT.

This clone was observed once. This chain joins TRBV11-3 and TRBJ2-7; no clear D gene. This CDR3 comprises 14 residues. The germline V gene has CDR1 SGHNT and CDR2 YENEEA. Deletions cut 3 bases from V and 5 bases from J, with 14 bases between. CDR3: CASSFSHGGHEQYF. The CDR3 DNA reads TGTGCCAGCAGCTTTTCGCATGGTGGCCACGAGCAGTACTTC.

The chain links TRBV6-5 to TRBJ2-5, with D perhaps matching TRBD2 (6 bases). The germline V gene has CDR1 MNHEY and CDR2 SVGAGI. The CDR3 has 13 amino acids. Trimming stripped 2 bases from V and 5 bases from J, with 9 bases between. The CDR3: CASSYRLGETQYF. In DNA form, the CDR3 reads TGTGCCAGCAGTTACCGACTAGGGGAGACCCAGTACTTC.

This clone appeared a few times. The chain combines TRBV5-8 with TRBJ1-2; D perhaps matches TRBD1 (6 bases). Between the trimmed V and J ends, which lost 0 bases and 5 bases, there was a span of 8 bases. The CDR3 is 13 residues long. From germline, CDR1 is SGHTS and CDR2 YDEGEE. The CDR3 nucleotides read TGTGCCAGCAGCTTGGCAGGGGATTATGGCTACACCTTC. Protein sequence: CASSLAGDYGYTF.

The chain carries TRBV11-3 and TRBJ2-7, with TRBD2 matching over 8 bases. The CDR3 is made up of 16 amino acids. Germline V gene sequence: CDR1 SGHNT, CDR2 YENEEA. V lost 4 bases to trimming and J lost 1 base; unmatched junction nucleotides: 9. CDR3 nucleotides: TGTGCCAGCAGCTCGGAGGGACGGGGGGGATCCTACGAGCAGTACTTC. Translating it yields CASSSEGRGGSYEQYF.

CDR3 DNA sequence: TGTGCCAGCAGTTTCCGGGACACCACCTACGAGCAGTACTTC. Its translation: CASSFRDTTYEQYF. The V gene is TRBV27, the J gene TRBJ2-7; D is possibly TRBD1 (6 bases). Trimming stripped 3 bases from V and 2 bases from J, with 11 bases between. The CDR3 is made up of 14 amino acids. The germline V gene encodes CDR1 MNHEY and CDR2 SMNVEV (reference sequence).

The chain combines TRBV5-1 with TRBJ2-7; 8 bases match TRBD2. Germline V gene sequence: CDR1 SGHRS, CDR2 YFSETQ. CDR3 length: 14 amino acids. Unmatched junction bases numbered 3, after V lost 0 bases and J lost 4 bases. DNA of the CDR3: TGCGCCAGCAGCTTGGATATAGCGGGGTACGAGCAGTACTTC. Its translation is CASSLDIAGYEQYF.

Here the CDR3 reads CASSQPTGGSNQPQHF. The CDR3 bases are TGCGCCAGCAGCCAACCCACAGGGGGAAGCAATCAGCCCCAGCATTTT. The gene calls are TRBV4-1 and TRBJ1-5; 8 bases map to TRBD1. The CDR3 sequence is 16 residues long. Germline lookup yields CDR1 MGHRA and CDR2 YSYEKL. Trimming cost V 2 bases and J 1 base; bases outside gene matches: 4.

The rearrangement joins TRBV27 to TRBJ2-7, with 8 bases aligning to TRBD1. V lost 7 bases to trimming and J lost 3 bases; unmatched junction nucleotides: 8. Germline CDR1 is MNHEY and CDR2 is SMNVEV (reference sequence). This CDR3 has 14 residues. DNA of the CDR3: TGTGCCAGCACTCCAGGGGGCAGGGGCTACGAGCAGTACTTC. The encoded protein is CASTPGGRGYEQYF.

This clone was picked up one time. The rearrangement joins TRBV18 to TRBJ1-1; D not resolved. In germline, CDR1 is KGHSH, CDR2 LQKENI. Trimming took off 8 bases at V and 1 base at J, with 11 bases between the two ends. The CDR3 sequence is 13 residues long. Written as DNA, the CDR3 is TGTGCCAGCCTGGGCCGGCAGAACACTGAAGCTTTCTTT. Translated, it gives CASLGRQNTEAFF.

In its sample, this clone was seen once. V usage is TRBV10-1 and J usage is TRBJ2-1; no firm D call. Trimming took off 2 bases at V and 3 bases at J, with 11 bases between the two ends. This CDR3 contains 15 residues. Germline values: CDR1 WNHNN, CDR2 SYGVQD (reference sequence). DNA for the CDR3: TGCGCCAGCAGTGAGGAGAGTCTTGGCTACAATGAGCAGTTCTTC. This encodes CASSEESLGYNEQFF.

The chain is built from TRBV14 and TRBJ2-1; the D is unclear. This CDR3 has 14 residues. CDR1 and CDR2 from the germline V gene are SGHDN and FVKESK. Trimming shortened V by 7 bases and J by 0 bases, and 10 bases separated the two germline ends. CDR3 protein: CASNLLSSYNEQFF. In DNA, the CDR3 is TGTGCCAGCAATCTCCTGAGCTCCTACAATGAGCAGTTCTTC.

V is TRBV18 and J is TRBJ2-1, with D unclear. The germline V gene has CDR1 KGHSH and CDR2 LQKENI. CDR3 length: 10 amino acids. V was pared by 6 bases and J by 8 bases, with 5 bases between. In DNA form, the CDR3 reads TGTGCCAGCTCCTTTGATGAGCAGTTCTTC. This sequence encodes CASSFDEQFF. Combining the CDR3 with reference TRBV18 and TRBJ2-1 gives the whole variable domain NAGVMQNPRHLVRRRGQEARLRCSPMKGHSHVYWYRQLPEEGLKFMVYLQKENIIDESGMPKERFSAEFPKEGPSILRIQQVVRGDSAAYFCASSFDEQFFGPGTRLTVL.

Here the CDR3 reads CASSEVVVLEQFF. Here the CDR3 DNA reads TGTGCCAGCAGTGAAGTAGTGGTTTTGGAGCAGTTCTTC. The V and J genes are TRBV6-1 and TRBJ2-1; D gene uncertain. The V end lost 1 base, the J end lost 10 bases, and 11 bases lay between the germline ends. Germline loops: CDR1 MNHNS, CDR2 SASEGT. The CDR3 sequence is 13 residues long.

The V gene is TRBV27, the J gene TRBJ1-2, with D possibly matching TRBD1 (6 bases). Per the germline V gene, CDR1 is MNHEY and CDR2 is SMNVEV (reference sequence). This CDR3 is 12 amino acids long. V was pared by 7 bases and J by 8 bases, with 14 bases between. CDR3 DNA: TGTGCCAGCAAAGGGGGGGGGAGCGGCTACACCTTC. Its translation: CASKGGGSGYTF.

The chain recombines TRBV14 with TRBJ2-1, with TRBD2 matching over 7 bases. The V gene's germline CDR1 is SGHDN and CDR2 FVKESK. This CDR3 spans 15 amino acids. V lost 4 bases, J lost 6 bases, and 9 bases stayed unmatched. CDR3 amino acids: CASSPYQRETNEQFF. Written as DNA, the CDR3 is TGTGCCAGCAGCCCCTACCAGCGGGAAACCAATGAGCAGTTCTTC.